Listed here are 2 T cell receptor beta chains from one sample, sequenced in a study of blood T cell repertoires in COVID-19. Libraries were prepared by immunoSEQ multiplex PCR; TCRdb keeps only in-frame clonotypes and omits some of them. The sample lists more than 110,000 clones; around 82% were seen once. Sequenced sample: peripheral blood. The receptors come from a human donor in a cohort sampled during active COVID-19.

The chain employs TRBV15 and TRBJ2-5; 7 nucleotides align to TRBD1. Germline V gene sequence: CDR1 LNHNV, CDR2 YYDKDF (reference sequence). The CDR3 has 14 amino acids. V shed 2 bases and J 0 bases; nucleotides not matched to a gene: 0. DNA of the CDR3: TGTGCCACCAGCAGAACAGGGGACCAAGAGACCCAGTACTTC. Translation: CATSRTGDQETQYF.

The chain joins TRBV11-3 to TRBJ2-7; TRBD1 might be the D (6 bases). The CDR3 spans 12 residues. CDR1 is SGHNT, CDR2 YENEEA, per germline. V lost 11 bases and J lost 6, with 17 bases in between. The CDR3 loop reads CARAAGVSEQYF. CDR3 sequence (DNA): TGTGCCCGGGCGGCAGGGGTAAGCGAGCAGTACTTC. The variable domain in full, with the rest retrieved from reference TRBV11-3 and TRBJ2-7, is EAGVVQSPRYKIIEKKQPVAFWCNPISGHNTLYWYLQNLGQGPELLIRYENEEAVDDSQLPKDRFSAERLKGVDSTLKIQPAELGDSAVYLCARAAGVSEQYFGPGTRLTVT.